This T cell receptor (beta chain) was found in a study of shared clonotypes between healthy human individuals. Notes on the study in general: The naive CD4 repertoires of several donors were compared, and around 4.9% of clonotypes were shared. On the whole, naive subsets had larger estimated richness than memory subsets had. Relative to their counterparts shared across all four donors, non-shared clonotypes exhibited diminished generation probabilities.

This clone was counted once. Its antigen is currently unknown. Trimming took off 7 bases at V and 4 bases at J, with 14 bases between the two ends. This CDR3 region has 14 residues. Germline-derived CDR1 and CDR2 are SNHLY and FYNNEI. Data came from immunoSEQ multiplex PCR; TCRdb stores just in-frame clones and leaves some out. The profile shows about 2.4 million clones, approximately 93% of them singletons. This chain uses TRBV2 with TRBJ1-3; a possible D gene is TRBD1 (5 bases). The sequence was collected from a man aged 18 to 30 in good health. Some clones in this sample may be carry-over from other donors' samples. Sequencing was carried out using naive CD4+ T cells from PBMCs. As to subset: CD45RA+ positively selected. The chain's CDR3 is CASNEGVLGNTIYF. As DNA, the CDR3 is TGTGCCAGCAACGAAGGGGTGTTGGGAAACACCATATATTTT.